These 5 T cell receptor beta chains originate from one sample sequenced in a study of blood T cell repertoires in COVID-19. Some clones are missing from TCRdb's copy, which holds only in-frame ones; the method was immunoSEQ multiplex PCR. The sample lists 150,000 or so clones; roughly 87% were seen once. What was sequenced was peripheral blood. Receptor source: a woman between 45 and 65 years old with acute or convalescent COVID-19.

V and J are TRBV2 and TRBJ2-7; TRBD1 might be the D (6 bases). Germline CDR1 SNHLY, CDR2 FYNNEI. Trimming cost V 4 bases and J 5 bases, with 12 bases left between them. The length of the CDR3 is 13 residues. In DNA, the CDR3 is TGTGCCAGCAGTGGGCAGGGGACCGACGAGCAGTACTTC. Protein: CASSGQGTDEQYF.

This clone was observed a few times. The identical CDR3 is also encoded by other nucleotide sequences in the sample. The gene calls are TRBV20-1 and TRBJ2-7; D unclear. The CDR3 sequence is 11 residues long. CDR1 and CDR2 (germline): DFQATT, SNEGSKA (reference sequence). Trimming removed 3 bases at V and 7 bases at J, with 10 bases between. The CDR3 sequence: CSARSGHEQYF. For the CDR3, the DNA is TGCAGTGCTAGGTCCGGTCATGAGCAGTACTTC.

The chain uses TRBV30 and TRBJ1-2, with TRBD1 identical over 9 bases. The CDR3 covers 16 residues. CDR1 is GTSNPN, CDR2 SVGIG, per germline (reference sequence). J gave up 4 bases and V 0 bases, and 9 bases lay outside the gene matches. For the CDR3, the DNA is TGTGCCTGGAGTGTACCCGGGACAGGGCCCCTCTATGGCTACACCTTC. Translation gives CAWSVPGTGPLYGYTF.

V is TRBV4-1 and J is TRBJ2-5; TRBD2 agrees at 10 bases. With 0 bases clipped from V and 1 base from J, the junction kept 2 bases outside the gene matches. This CDR3 spans 16 amino acids. The germline V gene has CDR1 MGHRA and CDR2 YSYEKL. The CDR3 nucleotides are TGCGCCAGCAGCCAAGATTTAGCGGGAGGCCAAGAGACCCAGTACTTC. Its protein product is CASSQDLAGGQETQYF.

The V and J genes are TRBV18 and TRBJ2-7; 8 nucleotides match TRBD2. V shed 0 bases and J 7 bases; nucleotides not matched to a gene: 11. CDR3 length: 16 amino acids. Looked up from germline, CDR1 is KGHSH and CDR2 is LQKENI. The CDR3 DNA is TGTGCCAGCTCACCACCCCTGGCGGGAGGACTTGGGGAGCAGTACTTC. Translation gives CASSPPLAGGLGEQYF.